This TCR beta chain was captured in a study of cytomegalovirus exposure and HLA in healthy donors. Broader study findings: Earlier results showed most TCR beta V segments being productive about 90% or about 30% of the time. Roughly uniform sequencing depth across donors was assumed, possibly incorrectly. Rare sequences made up most TCRs, while some public TCRs were found in many donors. The authors later found TCR association rates varying by HLA locus, with DRB1 most and HLA-C fewest.

This CDR3 has 16 amino acids. With V trimmed by 7 bases and J by 5 bases, 12 bases remained unmatched. CDR1 and CDR2 (germline): MDHEN, SYDVKM. In the case of this clone: Its specificity is not known.

This PCR relied on a set of 60 Vbeta primers and 13 Jbeta primers. Measured with immunoSEQ multiplex PCR; TCRdb has only the in-frame clones, and not every one. The sample holds about 160,000 clones; around four fifths are singletons and the top ten take about 2.1%. The clonotype originates from a woman between 18 and 29 years old in good health and CMV-seronegative. The specimen was PBMCs. This chain uses TRBV28 with TRBJ2-1, with 9 bases that match TRBD1. Here the CDR3 DNA reads TGTGCCAGCACCCCGGACAGGGGAATTGTTAACAATGAGCAGTTCTTC. Its translation is CASTPDRGIVNNEQFF.